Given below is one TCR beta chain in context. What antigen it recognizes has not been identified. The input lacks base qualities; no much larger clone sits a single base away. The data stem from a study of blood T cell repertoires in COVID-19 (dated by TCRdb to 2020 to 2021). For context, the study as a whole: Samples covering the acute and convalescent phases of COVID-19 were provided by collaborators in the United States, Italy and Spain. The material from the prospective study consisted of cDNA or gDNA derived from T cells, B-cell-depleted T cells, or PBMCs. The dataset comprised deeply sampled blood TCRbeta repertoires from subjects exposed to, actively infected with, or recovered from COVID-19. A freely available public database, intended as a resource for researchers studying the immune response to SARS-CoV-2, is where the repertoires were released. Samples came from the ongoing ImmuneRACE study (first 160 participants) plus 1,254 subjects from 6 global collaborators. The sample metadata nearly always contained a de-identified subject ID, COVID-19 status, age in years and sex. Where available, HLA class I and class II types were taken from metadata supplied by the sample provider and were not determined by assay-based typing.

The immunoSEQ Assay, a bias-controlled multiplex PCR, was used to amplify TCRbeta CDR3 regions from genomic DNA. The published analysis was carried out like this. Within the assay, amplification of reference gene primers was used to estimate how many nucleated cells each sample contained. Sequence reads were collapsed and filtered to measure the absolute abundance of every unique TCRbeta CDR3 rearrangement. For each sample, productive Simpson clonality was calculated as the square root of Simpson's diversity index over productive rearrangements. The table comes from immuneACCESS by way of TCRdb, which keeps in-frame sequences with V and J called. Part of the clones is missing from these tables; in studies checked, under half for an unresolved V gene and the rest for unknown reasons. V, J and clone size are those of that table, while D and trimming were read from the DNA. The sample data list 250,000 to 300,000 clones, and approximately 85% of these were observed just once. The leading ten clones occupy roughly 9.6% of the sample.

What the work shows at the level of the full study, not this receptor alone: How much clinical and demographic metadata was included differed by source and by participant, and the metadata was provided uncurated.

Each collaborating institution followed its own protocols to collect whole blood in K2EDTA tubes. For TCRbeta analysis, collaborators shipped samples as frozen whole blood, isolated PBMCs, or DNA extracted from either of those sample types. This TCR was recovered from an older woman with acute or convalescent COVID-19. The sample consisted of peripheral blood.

CDR3 region: CAWSLTQGNNEKLFF. In nucleotides, the sequence is TGTGCCTGGAGTCTAACACAGGGAAATAATGAAAAACTGTTTTTT. The rearrangement joined TRBV30 to TRBJ1-4; possibly the D gene is TRBD1, per 6 matching bases. The trim is 2 bases for V and 4 bases for J, with a gap of 14 bases between the germline ends. The germline V gene (reference sequence) yields GTSNPN for CDR1 and SVGIG for CDR2. The cysteine opens and the phenylalanine closes a CDR3 of 15 amino acids. The kept DNA is CDR3 alone, 45 bases in frame from the first base.